These 21 T cell receptor beta chains came from one sample sequenced in a study of cytomegalovirus exposure and HLA in healthy donors. PCR used 60 Vbeta primers and 13 Jbeta primers. Method: immunoSEQ multiplex PCR; TCRdb's copy keeps in-frame clones and lacks some. This sample has 160,000 or so clones, with around 78% found just once. The specimen was PBMCs. The receptor set was obtained from a woman between 35 and 50 years old in good health and CMV-seronegative.

This clone was found once. The chain couples TRBV28 to TRBJ1-2; the match to TRBD1 covers 7 bases. This CDR3 is 15 amino acids long. Trimming took 7 bases from V and 6 from J; bases not matched to a gene: 14. CDR1 is MDHEN and CDR2 is SYDVKM in the germline V gene. CDR3 nucleotides: TGTGCCAGCATCCCATGGGGCCGACAGGGTAATGGCTACACCTTC. This encodes CASIPWGRQGNGYTF.

The V call is TRBV9, the J call TRBJ1-4; D not certain. The V gene's germline CDR1 is SGDLS and CDR2 YYNGEE. The CDR3 has 19 residues. The ends were cut back, 0 bases at V and 0 bases at J, with 18 bases in the middle. The CDR3 bases are TGTGCCAGCAGCGTAGAAAACAGCCACTTCCCAGCAACTAATGAAAAACTGTTTTTT. Translating it yields CASSVENSHFPATNEKLFF.

The gene calls are TRBV5-1 and TRBJ1-2, with 10 bases that match TRBD1. Germline CDR1 and CDR2: SGHRS and YFSETQ. This CDR3 comprises 17 residues. The ends lost 4 bases at V and 1 base at J; junction bases unmatched: 10. CDR3 loop: CASSKDRGLSFNYGYTF. The CDR3 DNA follows: TGCGCCAGCAGCAAAGACAGGGGGCTCTCCTTTAACTATGGCTACACCTTC.

The chain carries TRBV10-3 and TRBJ1-6; 8 nucleotides align to TRBD1. CDR1 is ENHRY, CDR2 SYGVKD, per germline. The CDR3 length is 16 residues. J gave up 10 bases and V 7 bases, and 15 bases lay outside the gene matches. For the CDR3, the DNA is TGTGCCATCACCGCCTCCCTGACAGGGGATTTATCACCCCTCCACTTT. It translates to CAITASLTGDLSPLHF.

This chain links TRBV4-3 with TRBJ1-3; 10 bases map to TRBD1. Germline V gene lookup returns CDR1 LGHNA and CDR2 YSLEER. The CDR3 runs to 16 residues. V was pared by 2 bases and J by 3 bases, with 4 bases of the junction left unmatched. The DNA of the CDR3 is TGCGCCAGCAGCCAAAGACAGGGGGCGCGTGGAAACACCATATATTTT. Its translation is CASSQRQGARGNTIYF.

This chain connects TRBV27 to TRBJ2-1, with D uncertain. This CDR3 region has 14 residues. Germline lookup yields CDR1 MNHEY and CDR2 SMNVEV (reference sequence). With 0 bases removed from V and 9 bases from J, the gap between germline ends came to 12 bases. This CDR3 is CASSLSASRSEQFF. The CDR3 nucleotides read TGTGCCAGCAGTTTATCCGCTAGTAGGAGTGAGCAGTTCTTC.

V and J are TRBV6-1 and TRBJ1-5, with 8 bases matching TRBD1. Germline CDR1 is MNHNS and CDR2 is SASEGT. CDR3 length equals 15 residues. The V gene end was trimmed by 3 bases and the J gene end by 6 bases; junction bases not matched to a gene: 7. As DNA, the CDR3 is TGTGCCAGCAGTGATGCAGGACAGGGAGGTCAGCCCCAGCATTTT. Amino acid sequence: CASSDAGQGGQPQHF.

This clone was observed many times. The chain couples TRBV19 to TRBJ1-6, with D maybe TRBD1 (6 bases). This CDR3 has 16 residues. V was pared by 9 bases and J by 0 bases, with 15 bases between. Germline V lookup: CDR1 LNHDA, CDR2 SQIVND (reference sequence). The CDR3 loop reads CASSHREISYNSPLHF. CDR3 in DNA: TGTGCCAGCTCGCACAGGGAAATCTCCTATAATTCACCCCTCCACTTT.

The J gene is TRBJ2-5, the V gene TRBV5-1, with 7 bases lining up with TRBD1. The CDR3 loop spans 13 amino acids. After removal of 2 bases from V and 4 bases from J, the junction contained 2 bases not matched to a gene. Germline CDR1 reads SGHRS; CDR2 reads YFSETQ. In nucleotides, the CDR3 is TGCGCCAGCAGCTTACAGGGGCGAGAGACCCAGTACTTC. Translating gives CASSLQGRETQYF. Supplemented by reference TRBV5-1 and TRBJ2-5, the full variable domain reads KAGVTQTPRYLIKTRGQQVTLSCSPISGHRSVSWYQQTPGQGLQFLFEYFSETQRNKGNFPGRFSGRQFSNSRSEMNVSTLELGDSALYLCASSLQGRETQYFGPGTRLLVL.

The chain has TRBV18 and TRBJ2-1; TRBD2 is a possible D gene (5 bases). This CDR3 is built from 17 residues. With 0 bases removed from V and 7 bases from J, the gap between germline ends came to 19 bases. Germline assignment: CDR1 KGHSH and CDR2 LQKENI. The CDR3 DNA follows: TGTGCCAGCTCACCACCAGGGCCGGGGAGTATTGCGAATGAGCAGTTCTTC. Its translation is CASSPPGPGSIANEQFF. Based on the CDR3 plus reference TRBV18 and TRBJ2-1, the full variable domain is NAGVMQNPRHLVRRRGQEARLRCSPMKGHSHVYWYRQLPEEGLKFMVYLQKENIIDESGMPKERFSAEFPKEGPSILRIQQVVRGDSAAYFCASSPPGPGSIANEQFFGPGTRLTVL.

This chain connects TRBV7-9 to TRBJ2-3, with 7 bases matching TRBD2. The length of the CDR3 is 14 residues. Germline assignment: CDR1 SEHNR and CDR2 FQNEAQ (reference sequence). The trim removed 5 bases at V and 4 bases at J, leaving 6 bases unmatched. The CDR3 loop reads CASSPPGRPDTQYF. DNA for the CDR3: TGTGCCAGCAGCCCCCCCGGGAGGCCAGATACGCAGTATTTT.

This clone was observed a single time. The V call is TRBV13, the J call TRBJ2-1; a possible D gene is TRBD2 (5 bases). V was pared by 2 bases and J by 10 bases, with 18 bases between. The CDR3 consists of 15 residues. CDR1 and CDR2 from the germline V gene are PRHDT and FYEKMQ (reference sequence). As DNA, the CDR3 is TGTGCCAGCAGCTTATTGGGAGATTCTCTCCAGGAGCAGTTCTTC. Translating gives CASSLLGDSLQEQFF.

The V call is TRBV7-9, the J call TRBJ2-7; TRBD1 matches at 8 bases. Trimming cost V 4 bases and J 4 bases; bases outside gene matches: 18. The CDR3 contains 18 residues. The germline V gene has CDR1 SEHNR and CDR2 FQNEAQ (reference sequence). The CDR3 is CASSYRTGGTGRPYEQYF. DNA for the CDR3: TGTGCCAGCAGCTATAGAACCGGTGGGACAGGACGCCCTTACGAGCAGTACTTC. Variable domain in full (rest from reference TRBV7-9 and TRBJ2-7): DTGVSQNPRHKITKRGQNVTFRCDPISEHNRLYWYRQTLGQGPEFLTYFQNEAQLEKSRLLSDRFSAERPKGSFSTLEIQRTEQGDSAMYLCASSYRTGGTGRPYEQYFGPGTRLTVT.

This rearrangement joins TRBV6-5 to TRBJ2-1, with D tentatively TRBD2 (5 bases). The CDR3 is 16 amino acids. Looked up from germline, CDR1 is MNHEY and CDR2 is SVGAGI. V gave up 2 bases and J gave up 0 bases, with 11 bases separating them. This CDR3 is CASSYEGDLSYNEQFF. CDR3 sequence (DNA): TGTGCCAGCAGTTACGAGGGAGATCTCTCCTACAATGAGCAGTTCTTC.

The chain couples TRBV5-1 to TRBJ2-1; 11 bases are a match to TRBD2. V dropped 0 bases and J dropped 14; count of bases not matched to a gene: 13. There are 16 residues in the CDR3. Germline V lookup: CDR1 SGHRS, CDR2 YFSETQ. This CDR3 is CASSLGGGLAAEGEFF. CDR3 DNA sequence: TGCGCCAGCAGCTTGGGGGGGGGACTAGCGGCTGAAGGGGAGTTCTTC.

V and J are TRBV6-5 and TRBJ2-2; D is unclear. With 2 bases removed from V and 7 bases from J, the gap between germline ends came to 11 bases. Germline CDR1 is MNHEY and CDR2 is SVGAGI. The CDR3 totals 14 residues. The CDR3 reads CASSYEAGGGELFF. The CDR3 DNA follows: TGTGCCAGCAGTTACGAGGCCGGTGGCGGGGAGCTGTTTTTT.

CDR3 protein: CASSDRRGSYEQYF. CDR3 nucleotide sequence: TGTGCCAGCAGCGACCGGCGGGGATCCTACGAGCAGTACTTC. This chain uses TRBV7-2 with TRBJ2-7; D may be TRBD2 (6 bases). V lost 5 bases, J lost 1 base, and 12 bases lay in between. The CDR3 is 14 residues long. Germline assignment: CDR1 SGHTA and CDR2 FQGNSA.

About this clone: The junction and the germline gene differ at one end; a read error may be behind it. This chain uses TRBV6-5 with TRBJ1-4; D may be TRBD1 (6 bases). Germline lookup yields CDR1 MNHEY and CDR2 SVGAGI. This CDR3 region has 13 residues. CDR3 in amino acids: CASRGQTYEKLFF. The CDR3 DNA is TGTGCCAGCAGGGGACAAACTTATGAAAAACTGTTTTTT.

As regards this clone: Different DNA sequences within this sample yield the same CDR3. The rearrangement links TRBV18 to TRBJ1-6; 8 bases line up with TRBD1. The germline gives CDR1 KGHSH, CDR2 LQKENI. The CDR3 loop spans 15 amino acids. V lost 4 bases, J lost 7 bases, and 6 bases stayed unmatched. Here the CDR3 reads CASSLQGATNSPLHF. The DNA for the CDR3 is TGTGCCAGCTCACTCCAGGGGGCTACCAATTCACCCCTCCACTTT.

This rearrangement joins TRBV19 to TRBJ2-1, with a tentative D call TRBD1 (5 bases). V was clipped by 6 bases and J by 9 bases, with 24 bases between them. CDR1 LNHDA and CDR2 SQIVND come from the germline V gene (reference sequence). The CDR3 totals 16 residues. The CDR3 is CASSPPPRADRTEQFF. DNA of the CDR3: TGTGCCAGTAGCCCACCACCTCGCGCCGACAGAACTGAGCAGTTCTTC.

The CDR3 sequence: CASSFVKRTEAFF. In DNA, the CDR3 is TGTGCCAGCAGTTTCGTTAAGCGCACTGAAGCTTTCTTT. V usage is TRBV28 and J usage is TRBJ1-1; D not resolved. The germline V gene encodes CDR1 MDHEN and CDR2 SYDVKM. The CDR3 extends over 13 amino acids. Between the trimmed V and J ends, which lost 3 bases and 4 bases, there was a span of 9 bases.